The TCR beta chain described here comes from a study of T cell changes during pregnancy in multiple sclerosis. The CDR3 sequence is 14 residues long. V lost 1 base and J lost 4, with 10 bases in between. Germline CDR1 reads MDHEN; CDR2 reads SYDVKM. Method: immunoSEQ multiplex PCR; TCRdb's copy keeps in-frame clones and lacks some. The data contain some 96,000 clones, 92% of them singletons. This clone was seen only once. This chain uses TRBV28 with TRBJ1-1; a possible D gene is TRBD1 (6 bases). This material consisted of peripheral blood, taken after pregnancy. The receptor was derived from a female donor with multiple sclerosis, enrolled in a pregnancy study. The CDR3 bases are TGTGCCAGCAGTTTATTAGGGGGAACCACTGAAGCTTTCTTT. Its protein product is CASSLLGGTTEAFF.